The 9 T cell receptor beta chains below come from one sample, sequenced in a study of beta chain features in type 1 diabetes. The isolated RNA, all of it, was reverse transcribed, so expressed TCRB transcripts were what got sequenced. Sequencing was performed with immunoSEQ multiplex PCR; in TCRdb, only in-frame clones are kept and a portion is missing. The sample includes 450,000 or so clones, about an eighth of them seen just once. Sequencing used naive CD4+ T cells from blood. The receptors originated from a woman aged 18-29 years in good health.

The rearrangement links TRBV25-1 to TRBJ1-1; 7 positions agree with TRBD1. CDR1 is MGHDK and CDR2 is SYGVNS in the germline V gene. The V segment lost 7 bases and the J segment 0 bases; nucleotides outside the gene matches: 5. The CDR3 runs to 14 residues. CDR3 in amino acids: CASKRQGMNTEAFF. CDR3 in DNA: TGTGCCAGCAAAAGACAGGGAATGAACACTGAAGCTTTCTTT. Using reference TRBV25-1 and TRBJ1-1 for the parts outside the CDR3, the full variable domain is EADIYQTPRYLVIGTGKKITLECSQTMGHDKMYWYQQDPGMELHLIHYSYGVNSTEKGDLSSESTVSRIRTEHFPLTLESARPSHTSQYLCASKRQGMNTEAFFGQGTRLTVV.

CDR3 in amino acids: CASSFEGSIYGYTF. The CDR3 nucleotides read TGTGCCAGCAGTTTTGAGGGGAGTATCTATGGCTACACCTTC. The chain has TRBV28 and TRBJ1-2; D is possibly TRBD1 (5 bases). Deletions cut 3 bases from V and 4 bases from J, with 12 bases between. The CDR3 is made up of 14 amino acids. The germline gives CDR1 MDHEN, CDR2 SYDVKM.

This clone occurred a few times. V is TRBV7-9 and J is TRBJ1-1, with unresolved D. The V gene's germline CDR1 is SEHNR and CDR2 FQNEAQ (reference sequence). V was clipped by 2 bases and J by 1 base, with 8 bases between them. The CDR3 loop spans 14 amino acids. In nucleotides, the CDR3 is TGTGCCAGCAGCTTACGTGCAGAGAACACTGAAGCTTTCTTT. This sequence encodes CASSLRAENTEAFF.

This clone turned up a few times. This rearrangement joins TRBV6-4 to TRBJ2-7; no clear D. In germline, CDR1 is MRHNA, CDR2 SNTAGT. The CDR3 covers 15 residues. Trimming took off 1 base at V and 4 bases at J, with 14 bases between the two ends. CDR3 bases: TGTGCCAGCAGTGACTTATCCGGGTTCCCGTACGAGCAGTACGTC. This codes for CASSDLSGFPYEQYV.

Details on this clone: One end of the junction is discordant with germline, which a read error may explain. The chain joins TRBV6-5 to TRBJ1-5; D gene uncertain. Germline V CDR1 and CDR2: MNHEY, SVGAGI. The CDR3 loop spans 14 amino acids. CDR3 loop: CASSYSYSNQPLHF. Here the CDR3 DNA reads TGTGCCAGCTCTTATTCATATAGCAATCAGCCCCTGCATTTT.

This clone was detected only a few times. The chain has TRBV6-5 and TRBJ2-3; D unresolved. The germline gives CDR1 MNHEY, CDR2 SVGAGI. The CDR3 has 11 residues. V was cut by 4 bases and J by 8 bases, with 7 bases left in between. The CDR3 loop is CASSSSRTQYF. CDR3 nucleotide sequence: TGTGCCAGCAGTTCCAGCCGTACGCAGTATTTT.

On this clone itself: The same CDR3 also results from other DNA sequences found in this sample. This chain's CDR3 is CASSQVRGTDTQYF. In DNA, the CDR3 is TGCGCCAGCAGCCAAGTTCGGGGGACAGATACGCAGTATTTT. The J gene is TRBJ2-3, the V gene TRBV4-1, with D possibly being TRBD2 (6 bases). CDR1 and CDR2 from the germline V gene are MGHRA and YSYEKL. The CDR3 spans 14 residues. V lost 1 base to trimming and J lost 3 bases, with 8 bases between them.

This clone was seen more than once but under ten times. Since a much larger clone is just one base distant, this may be a read error. This same CDR3 is encoded by further DNA sequences in the sample. The CDR3 DNA is TGTGCCAGCAGCATACAAGAGACCCAGTACTTC. It translates to CASSIQETQYF. This chain links TRBV7-9 with TRBJ2-5, with D uncertain. Trimming shortened V by 5 bases and J by 2 bases, and 3 bases separated the two germline ends. Looked up from germline, CDR1 is SEHNR and CDR2 is FQNEAQ (reference sequence). CDR3 size: 11 residues.

The chain carries TRBV11-1 and TRBJ2-1; TRBD2 matches 7 bases. Trimming at V came to 5 bases and at J to 5 bases, leaving 9 bases not matched to a gene. The CDR3 sequence is 15 residues long. The germline V gene encodes CDR1 SGHAT and CDR2 FQDESV (reference sequence). This CDR3 is CASSPHVAGDNEQFF. The CDR3 coding sequence is TGTGCCAGCAGCCCCCACGTGGCGGGGGACAATGAGCAGTTCTTC.